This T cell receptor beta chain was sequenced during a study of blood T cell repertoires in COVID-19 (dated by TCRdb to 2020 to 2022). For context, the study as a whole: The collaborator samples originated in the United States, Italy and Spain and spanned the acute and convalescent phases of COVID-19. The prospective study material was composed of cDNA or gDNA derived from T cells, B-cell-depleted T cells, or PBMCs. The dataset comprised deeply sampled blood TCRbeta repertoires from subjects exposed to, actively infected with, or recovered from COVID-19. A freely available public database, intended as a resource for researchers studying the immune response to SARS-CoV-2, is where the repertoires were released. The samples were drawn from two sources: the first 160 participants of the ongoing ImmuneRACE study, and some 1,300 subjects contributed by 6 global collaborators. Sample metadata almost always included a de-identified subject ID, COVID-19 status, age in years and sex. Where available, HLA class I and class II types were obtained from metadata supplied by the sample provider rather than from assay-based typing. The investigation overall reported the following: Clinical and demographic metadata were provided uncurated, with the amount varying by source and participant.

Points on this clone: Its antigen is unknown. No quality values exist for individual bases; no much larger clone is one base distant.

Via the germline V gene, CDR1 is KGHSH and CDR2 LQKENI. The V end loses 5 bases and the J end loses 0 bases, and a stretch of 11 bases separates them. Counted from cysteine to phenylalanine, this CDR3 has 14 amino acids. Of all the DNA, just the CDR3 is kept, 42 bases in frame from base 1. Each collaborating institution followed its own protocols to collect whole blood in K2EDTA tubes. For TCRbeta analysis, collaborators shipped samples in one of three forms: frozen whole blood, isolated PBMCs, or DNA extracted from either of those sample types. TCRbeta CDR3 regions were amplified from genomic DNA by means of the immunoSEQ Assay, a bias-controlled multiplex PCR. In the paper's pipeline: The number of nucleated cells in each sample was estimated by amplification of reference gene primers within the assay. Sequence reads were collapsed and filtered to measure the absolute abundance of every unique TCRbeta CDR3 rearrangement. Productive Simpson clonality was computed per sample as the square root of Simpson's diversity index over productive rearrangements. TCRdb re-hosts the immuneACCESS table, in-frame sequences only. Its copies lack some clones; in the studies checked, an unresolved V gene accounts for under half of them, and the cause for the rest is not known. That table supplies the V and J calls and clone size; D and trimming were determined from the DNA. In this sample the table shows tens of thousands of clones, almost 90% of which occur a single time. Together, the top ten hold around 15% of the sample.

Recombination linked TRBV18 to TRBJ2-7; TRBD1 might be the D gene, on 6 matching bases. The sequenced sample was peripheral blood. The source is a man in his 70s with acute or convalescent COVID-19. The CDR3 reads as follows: CASSRTVSSYEQYF. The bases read TGTGCCAGCTCAAGGACAGTTTCCTCCTACGAGCAGTACTTC.